These 29 T cell receptor beta chains originate from one sample sequenced in a study of blood T cell repertoires in COVID-19. The method was immunoSEQ multiplex PCR; TCRdb's version includes in-frame clones alone and lacks a portion of them. This sample yields about 130,000 clones, of which approximately 83% are seen a single time; around 17% belongs to the top ten. Sequencing was carried out using peripheral blood. Every receptor here comes from a woman in her fifties or sixties who had recovered from COVID-19.

The chain carries TRBV5-4 and TRBJ1-6; TRBD1 agrees at 8 bases. The CDR3 loop spans 16 amino acids. J was trimmed by 7 bases and V by 3 bases; bases with no gene match: 9. Germline values: CDR1 SGHNT, CDR2 YYREEE (reference sequence). The CDR3 coding sequence is TGTGCCAGCAGCTCACAGGGGGGCGGACTAAATTCACCCCTCCACTTT. Translation: CASSSQGGGLNSPLHF.

This clone was recorded only once. The chain carries TRBV18 and TRBJ2-5, with D possibly matching TRBD2 (5 bases). Germline-derived CDR1 and CDR2 are KGHSH and LQKENI. The CDR3 runs 12 residues. With 11 bases removed from V and 0 bases from J, the gap between germline ends came to 10 bases. The CDR3 DNA follows: TGTGCCGCTGGGGAGTACCAAGAGACCCAGTACTTC. Translating it yields CAAGEYQETQYF.

The chain joins TRBV7-9 to TRBJ2-2; TRBD1 agrees at 7 bases. The V and J ends lost 3 bases and 2 bases, in that order; junction bases with no gene match: 3. The CDR3 consists of 15 residues. Germline V gene sequence: CDR1 SEHNR, CDR2 FQNEAQ (reference sequence). CDR3 residues: CASSLGQINTGELFF. The CDR3 DNA follows: TGTGCCAGCAGCTTGGGACAGATTAACACCGGGGAGCTGTTTTTT.

The J gene is TRBJ2-1, the V gene TRBV7-9; 7 bases fit TRBD2. This CDR3 is built from 15 residues. Germline lookup yields CDR1 SEHNR and CDR2 FQNEAQ (reference sequence). J gave up 7 bases and V 3 bases, and 9 bases lay outside the gene matches. In DNA, the CDR3 is TGTGCCAGCAGCTTCCCGCCGGGAGGTAAAAATGAGCAGTTCTTC. This encodes CASSFPPGGKNEQFF.

The CDR3 sequence is CASSLWARGRRSNQPQHF. For the CDR3, the DNA is TGTGCCAGCAGTCTATGGGCCCGAGGAAGGAGGTCCAATCAGCCCCAGCATTTT. The chain couples TRBV27 to TRBJ1-5; D not certain. Germline V gives CDR1 MNHEY, CDR2 SMNVEV (reference sequence). The CDR3 contains 18 residues. V was shortened by 5 bases and J by 3 bases, with 23 bases between the two germline ends.

This clone was detected ten times or more. The chain uses TRBV7-2 and TRBJ1-2, with a possible D match to TRBD1 (6 bases). Germline CDR1 is SGHTA and CDR2 is FQGNSA. The V end lost 1 base, the J end lost 3 bases, and 9 bases lay between the germline ends. The CDR3 spans 14 residues. The CDR3 sequence is CASSLGPGDYGYTF. The CDR3 DNA sequence: TGTGCCAGCAGCTTAGGCCCAGGGGACTATGGCTACACCTTC.

This chain links TRBV3-1 (or the pseudogene TRBV3-2) with TRBJ2-5; D remains ambiguous. Germline V CDR1 and CDR2: LGHDT, YNNKEL (reference sequence). V was pared by 5 bases and J by 4 bases, with 8 bases between. This CDR3 region has 12 residues. The chain's CDR3 is CASSSTPETQYF. The CDR3 nucleotides read TGTGCCAGCAGCTCCACTCCAGAGACCCAGTACTTC.

V gene TRBV24-1 combines with J gene TRBJ2-5, with TRBD1 matching over 8 bases. This CDR3 has 15 residues. The germline V gene encodes CDR1 KGHDR and CDR2 SFDVKD. V lost 6 bases to trimming and J lost 5 bases; unmatched junction nucleotides: 10. CDR3 region: CATSLAGGGEETQYF. The CDR3 region has the DNA TGTGCCACCAGTTTAGCAGGGGGCGGCGAGGAGACCCAGTACTTC.

The chain links TRBV10-2 to TRBJ2-1; 8 bases are shared with TRBD1. V gave up 5 bases and J gave up 7 bases; unmatched junction bases: 10. The CDR3 has 15 residues. Germline lookup yields CDR1 WSHSY and CDR2 SAAADI. CDR3 in DNA: TGCGCCAGCAGTCCCCCCGGGACAGGAGGTAATGAGCAGTTCTTC. This gives the protein CASSPPGTGGNEQFF.

This clone was recorded once. The gene calls are TRBV6-6 and TRBJ1-5; D gene uncertain. Trimming cost V 5 bases and J 5 bases, with 16 bases left between them. Germline CDR1 and CDR2: MNHNY and SVGAGI (reference sequence). There are 15 residues in the CDR3. The CDR3 loop reads CASSPPESPDQPQHF. CDR3 nucleotides: TGTGCCAGCAGTCCCCCCGAAAGTCCAGATCAGCCCCAGCATTTT.

This clone was counted a single time. The rearrangement links TRBV7-2 to TRBJ2-7; D is possibly TRBD1 (6 bases). Germline lookup yields CDR1 SGHTA and CDR2 FQGNSA. The CDR3 spans 16 residues. Trimming took off 4 bases at V and 2 bases at J, with 18 bases between the two ends. CDR3 coding DNA: TGTGCCAGCAGCTCTTTAGGTAGGACAGTTACCTACGAGCAGTACTTC. It translates to CASSSLGRTVTYEQYF.

This clone has at least ten counts. The chain uses TRBV5-8 and TRBJ1-5, with 8 bases identical to TRBD1. The V and J ends lost 3 bases and 2 bases, in that order; junction bases with no gene match: 4. CDR1 SGHTS and CDR2 YDEGEE come from the germline V gene. The CDR3 extends over 15 amino acids. Written as DNA, the CDR3 is TGTGCCAGCAGCTCGACAGGGGAGGGCAATCAGCCCCAGCATTTT. This translates into CASSSTGEGNQPQHF.

In its sample, this clone was seen once. V usage is TRBV6-1 and J usage is TRBJ1-2; D gene uncertain. Deletions cut 2 bases from V and 3 bases from J, with 10 bases between. The CDR3 has 14 amino acids. In germline, CDR1 is MNHNS, CDR2 SASEGT. DNA of the CDR3: TGTGCCAGCAGTGAAACAACAGACGACTATGGCTACACCTTC. Its protein is CASSETTDDYGYTF.

J is TRBJ1-2 and V is TRBV5-6, with D maybe TRBD1 (5 bases). The CDR3 loop spans 13 amino acids. From germline, CDR1 is SGHDT and CDR2 YYEEEE. With 7 bases removed from V and 4 bases from J, the gap between germline ends came to 14 bases. DNA for the CDR3: TGTGCCAGCCGGTTATGGGGCGCCTATGGCTACACCTTC. Translated: CASRLWGAYGYTF.

CDR3 sequence (DNA): TGTGCCAGCAGGAAAACAAACGGGTATGGCTACACCTTC. As protein: CASRKTNGYGYTF. The chain couples TRBV12-3 or TRBV12-4 to TRBJ1-2; no clear D. The V end was cut by 6 bases, the J end by 5 bases, with 13 bases between. This CDR3 is built from 13 residues.

The chain employs TRBV30 and TRBJ1-5, with unresolved D. This CDR3 is 13 amino acids long. The germline CDR1 and CDR2 sequences are GTSNPN and SVGIG (reference sequence). V shed 2 bases and J shed 0 bases, with 5 bases lying between them. Written as DNA, the CDR3 is TGTGCCTGGAGTCCTTCTAGCAATCAGCCCCAGCATTTT. As protein: CAWSPSSNQPQHF.

This chain uses TRBV11-3 with TRBJ1-2, with D possibly matching TRBD1 (6 bases). Germline CDR1 reads SGHNT; CDR2 reads YENEEA. Trimming left V 10 bases short and J 4 bases short, with 13 bases between. The CDR3 is made up of 12 amino acids. The CDR3 loop reads CAITDRIYGYTF. CDR3 nucleotides: TGTGCCATCACGGACAGAATCTATGGCTACACCTTC.

The chain recombines TRBV4-2 with TRBJ2-1; 9 nucleotides match TRBD2. CDR3 length: 16 amino acids. V lost 4 bases, J lost 4 bases, and 8 bases stayed unmatched. Germline lookup yields CDR1 LGHNA and CDR2 YNFKEQ. The CDR3 is CASSPRAGGPYNEQFF. As DNA, the CDR3 is TGTGCCAGCAGCCCTAGAGCGGGGGGCCCGTACAATGAGCAGTTCTTC.

The chain is built from TRBV5-1 and TRBJ1-1, with D unclear. Germline CDR1 is SGHRS and CDR2 is YFSETQ. CDR3 length: 13 residues. The ends were cut back, 4 bases at V and 1 base at J, with 8 bases in the middle. The CDR3 here is CASSLSTNTEAFF. The DNA of the CDR3 is TGCGCCAGCAGCCTATCAACGAACACTGAAGCTTTCTTT.

The gene calls are TRBV27 and TRBJ1-1, with D unclear. V dropped 3 bases and J dropped 7 bases, with 9 bases sitting between them. The germline CDR1 and CDR2 sequences are MNHEY and SMNVEV (reference sequence). The CDR3 length is 12 residues. The CDR3 DNA sequence: TGTGCCAGCAGTTTTATGAACGGTGAAGCTTTCTTT. Residues: CASSFMNGEAFF.

The chain is built from TRBV11-2 and TRBJ2-4; the D is unclear. Germline CDR1 SGHAT, CDR2 FQNNGV. The CDR3 is 13 amino acids. V dropped 1 base and J dropped 10 bases, with 11 bases sitting between them. DNA for the CDR3: TGTGCCAGCAGCTTAGGAAACCGTCGGATTCAGTACTTC. This codes for CASSLGNRRIQYF.

The rearrangement uses TRBV2 and TRBJ2-1; TRBD2 aligns across 12 bases. This CDR3 has 14 residues. J gave up 4 bases and V 7 bases, and 2 bases lay outside the gene matches. CDR1 SNHLY and CDR2 FYNNEI come from the germline V gene. This CDR3 is CASTTSGGYNEQFF. The CDR3 coding sequence is TGTGCCAGCACAACTAGCGGGGGGTACAATGAGCAGTTCTTC.

The DNA of the CDR3 is TGTGCCAGCAGCTTGGGACTAACTGCCTCTGGAAACACCATATATTTT. It encodes CASSLGLTASGNTIYF. The chain has TRBV5-8 and TRBJ1-3; no firm D call. CDR1 and CDR2 (germline): SGHTS, YDEGEE. The CDR3 extends over 16 amino acids. The ends were cut back, 0 bases at V and 0 bases at J, with 10 bases in the middle.

The J gene is TRBJ1-1, the V gene TRBV30, with 7 bases fitting TRBD1. This CDR3 contains 11 residues. Trimming cost V 6 bases and J 9 bases; bases outside gene matches: 7. From germline, CDR1 is GTSNPN and CDR2 SVGIG (reference sequence). CDR3 loop: CACGWDRKAFF. In nucleotides, the CDR3 is TGTGCCTGTGGGTGGGACAGAAAAGCTTTCTTT.

The V call is TRBV7-9, the J call TRBJ2-1; TRBD1 agrees at 10 bases. The CDR3 extends over 16 amino acids. Germline assignment: CDR1 SEHNR and CDR2 FQNEAQ (reference sequence). V shed 5 bases and J 5 bases; nucleotides not matched to a gene: 9. CDR3 bases: TGTGCCAGCAGCCCGAGAGACAGGGGGCGGGACAATGAGCAGTTCTTC. This gives the protein CASSPRDRGRDNEQFF. Combining the CDR3 with reference TRBV7-9 and TRBJ2-1 gives the whole variable domain DTGVSQNPRHKITKRGQNVTFRCDPISEHNRLYWYRQTLGQGPEFLTYFQNEAQLEKSRLLSDRFSAERPKGSFSTLEIQRTEQGDSAMYLCASSPRDRGRDNEQFFGPGTRLTVL.

The V gene is TRBV5-6, the J gene TRBJ1-1; maybe TRBD1 (6 bases). The CDR3 sequence is 15 residues long. Germline CDR1 is SGHDT and CDR2 is YYEEEE. The V end lost 4 bases, the J end lost 4 bases, and 17 bases lay between the germline ends. The CDR3 DNA sequence: TGTGCCAGCAGCCTTTTACCCCGAGGGGGCACTGAAGCTTTCTTT. Translating it yields CASSLLPRGGTEAFF.

CDR3 amino acids: CASTPERETRDNEQFF. As DNA, the CDR3 is TGTGCCAGCACCCCCGAGCGGGAGACGCGAGACAATGAGCAGTTCTTC. The chain links TRBV6-6 to TRBJ2-1, with 8 nucleotides matching TRBD2. Germline V CDR1 and CDR2: MNHNY, SVGAGI (reference sequence). There are 16 residues in the CDR3. V trimming: 7 bases; J trimming: 5 bases; junction bases outside the gene matches: 13.

V gene TRBV6-4 combines with J gene TRBJ1-6; the match to TRBD1 covers 8 bases. This CDR3 has 12 amino acids. Unmatched junction bases numbered 6, after V lost 10 bases and J lost 10 bases. Germline V CDR1 and CDR2: MRHNA, SNTAGT. Here the CDR3 DNA reads TGTGCCACCCTGACAGGGGACTCACCCCTCCACTTT. Translation: CATLTGDSPLHF.

J is TRBJ1-2 and V is TRBV13; a possible D gene is TRBD1 (6 bases). CDR1 is PRHDT, CDR2 FYEKMQ, per germline (reference sequence). The CDR3 totals 14 residues. V was shortened by 5 bases and J by 4 bases, with 14 bases between the two germline ends. In DNA, the CDR3 is TGTGCCAGCAGCGGCGCCACAGGGCGCTATGGCTACACCTTC. Its translation is CASSGATGRYGYTF. The complete variable domain, with remaining parts taken from reference TRBV13 and TRBJ1-2, reads AAGVIQSPRHLIKEKRETATLKCYPIPRHDTVYWYQQGPGQDPQFLISFYEKMQSDKGSIPDRFSAQQFSDYHSELNMSSLELGDSALYFCASSGATGRYGYTFGSGTRLTVV.